This T cell receptor beta chain was sequenced in a study of T cell repertoires in cytomegalovirus infection. Overall study: The public TCR beta signatures pointed to both CMV infection and matching HLA type. Regarding the study as a whole: Carriage of CMV together with the relevant HLA was identifiable through cumulative public TCR beta family frequency. CMV-specific TCR beta clonotypes restricted by HLA-C were the ones dominating the ex vivo response.

MiXCR, applied by TCRdb to the reads, yields one record per CDR3 protein. The sample has about 100,000 distinct CDR3 sequences; about 17% are singletons. In this sample, this clonotype turned up a few times. The antigen remains unidentified. The TCR sequence derives from a human donor in good health (CMV status not recorded). Some clones in this sample may be carry-over from other donors' samples. Sequenced sample: PBMCs.

The CDR3 sequence is CASSPPSSGGFEQFF. CDR3 in DNA: TGTGCCAGCTCACCACCTTCTAGCGGGGGTTTTGAGCAGTTCTTC. V usage is TRBV18 and J usage is TRBJ2-1, with 10 bases that match TRBD2. The CDR3 extends over 15 amino acids. The J segment lost 9 bases and the V segment lost 0 bases, leaving 5 bases of the junction unmatched. Germline CDR1 is KGHSH and CDR2 is LQKENI.